The rows below give T cell receptor beta chains drawn from one sample of a study of preoperative IRX-2 immunotherapy in early breast cancer. Using immunoSEQ multiplex PCR, the repertoire was profiled, and TCRdb retains in-frame clones only, with some absent. The data hold about 6,200 clones, with about 69% observed a single time. Sample: tumor tissue, taken before IRX-2 immunotherapy. The receptors originated from a human donor with breast cancer. Both conserved end residues are part of each CDR3. A D gene is named only where the DNA matches it firmly. The size of a clone is reported for some rows only, either as once, few or many, or as a class for expanded clones.

. TRBD1 TRBJ1-1 TRBV6-8 CASSYSQGDTEAFF TGTGCCAGCAGTTACTCGCAGGGGGACACTGAAGCTTTCTTT
. . TRBJ1-5 TRBV6-7 CASSRDNQPQHF TGTGCCAGCTCCAGGGACAATCAGCCCCAGCATTTT
. . TRBJ1-4 TRBV1 CASSSKGFATNEKLFF TGCGCCAGCAGCTCAAAGGGGTTTGCAACTAATGAAAAACTGTTTTTT
. TRBD1 TRBJ1-4 TRBV7-1 CASSLRDRGTNEKLFF TGTGCCAGCAGCTTGCGGGACAGGGGTACTAATGAAAAACTGTTTTTT
. TRBD1 TRBJ2-2 TRBV6-8 CASNWDSDTGELFF TGTGCCAGCAATTGGGACAGTGACACCGGGGAGCTGTTTTTT
few . TRBJ1-6 TRBV19 CASATGTNSPLHF TGTGCCAGCGCCACAGGGACCAATTCACCCCTCCACTTT
. . TRBJ2-7 TRBV7-5 CASSRGQGASLEQYF TGTGCCAGCAGCCGCGGACAGGGGGCCTCCTTGGAGCAGTACTTC
. TRBD2 TRBJ2-7 TRBV5-1 CASSKGLAGAPYEQYF TGCGCCAGCAGCAAGGGACTAGCGGGGGCGCCCTACGAGCAGTACTTC
. . TRBJ1-1 TRBV12-5 CASRTESEAFF TGTGCCAGCCGGACAGAGTCTGAAGCTTTCTTT
. . TRBJ2-7 TRBV10-1 CASSDPPREQYF TGCGCCAGCAGCGATCCACCGAGGGAGCAGTACTTC
. . TRBJ1-1 TRBV6-8 CASGERRNTEAFF TGTGCCAGCGGGGAAAGGAGGAACACTGAAGCTTTCTTT
. TRBD1 TRBJ2-5 TRBV14 CASNRYRGGVETQYF TGTGCCAGCAACCGGTACAGGGGTGGGGTAGAGACCCAGTACTTC
. TRBD1 TRBJ2-2 TRBV23-1 CASSLNRGTGELFF TGCGCCAGCAGCCTCAACAGGGGGACCGGAGAGCTGTTTTTT
. TRBD2 TRBJ2-1 TRBV30 CAWSRGAGGYNEQFF TGTGCCTGGAGCCGGGGAGCGGGGGGGTACAATGAGCAGTTCTTC
. . TRBJ1-1 TRBV6-8 CASSLTGLGKTEAFF TGTGCCAGCAGTCTCACAGGTTTAGGGAAGACTGAAGCTTTCTTT
. . TRBJ1-3 TRBV6-9 CASSEFPSSGNTIYF TGTGCCAGCAGTGAGTTCCCGAGCTCTGGAAACACCATATATTTT
. TRBD1 TRBJ1-5 TRBV6-4 CASRSDRGDQPQHF TGTGCCAGCAGATCCGACAGGGGCGATCAGCCCCAGCATTTT